The 4 T cell receptor beta chains below were found in one sample sequenced in a study of cytomegalovirus exposure and HLA in healthy donors. Here immunoSEQ multiplex PCR was the method, and the copy in TCRdb shows in-frame clones only, minus some. The sample holds about 56,000 clones, 89% seen once. Sequencing used PBMCs. All receptors come from a woman aged 18-29 years in good health and CMV-seronegative.

The chain uses TRBV19 and TRBJ1-2; 8 bases match TRBD1. CDR1 and CDR2 (germline): LNHDA, SQIVND (reference sequence). This CDR3 contains 13 residues. The V segment lost 5 bases and the J segment 4 bases; nucleotides outside the gene matches: 3. The CDR3 here is CASSRGQGYGYTF. CDR3 nucleotides: TGTGCCAGTAGTCGAGGACAGGGCTATGGCTACACCTTC. Using reference TRBV19 and TRBJ1-2 for the parts outside the CDR3, the full variable domain is DGGITQSPKYLFRKEGQNVTLSCEQNLNHDAMYWYRQDPGQGLRLIYYSQIVNDFQKGDIAEGYSVSREKKESFPLTVTSAQKNPTAFYLCASSRGQGYGYTFGSGTRLTVV.

This chain joins TRBV30 and TRBJ2-1; TRBD2 aligns across 8 bases. The CDR3 length is 14 residues. Per the germline V gene, CDR1 is GTSNPN and CDR2 is SVGIG (reference sequence). V lost 2 bases, J lost 7 bases, and 7 bases stayed unmatched. The CDR3 region has the DNA TGTGCCTGGAGTCGTGGACTAGCAAATAATGAGCAGTTCTTC. Residues: CAWSRGLANNEQFF.

The V and J genes are TRBV7-8 and TRBJ2-2; 8 bases are shared with TRBD2. The CDR3 is made up of 18 amino acids. Germline-derived CDR1 and CDR2 are SGHVS and FQNEAQ. V dropped 2 bases and J dropped 4; count of bases not matched to a gene: 12. The DNA of the CDR3 is TGTGCCAGCAGCTTAATAGCGGGGTCTCTTTCGGGCACCGGGGAGCTGTTTTTT. Its protein product is CASSLIAGSLSGTGELFF. Combining the CDR3 with reference TRBV7-8 and TRBJ2-2 gives the whole variable domain GAGVSQSPRYKVAKRGQDVALRCDPISGHVSLFWYQQALGQGPEFLTYFQNEAQLDKSGLPSDRFFAERPEGSVSTLKIQRTQQEDSAVYLCASSLIAGSLSGTGELFFGEGSRLTVL.

Here the CDR3 DNA reads TGCGCCAGCACCCCTCGACTAGCGGGAGGGCCAAGGGATGAGCAGTTCTTC. Translated: CASTPRLAGGPRDEQFF. The chain is built from TRBV4-3 and TRBJ2-1; 14 positions agree with TRBD2. Trimming cost V 7 bases and J 8 bases; bases outside gene matches: 13. The CDR3 has 17 residues. The germline gives CDR1 LGHNA, CDR2 YSLEER.